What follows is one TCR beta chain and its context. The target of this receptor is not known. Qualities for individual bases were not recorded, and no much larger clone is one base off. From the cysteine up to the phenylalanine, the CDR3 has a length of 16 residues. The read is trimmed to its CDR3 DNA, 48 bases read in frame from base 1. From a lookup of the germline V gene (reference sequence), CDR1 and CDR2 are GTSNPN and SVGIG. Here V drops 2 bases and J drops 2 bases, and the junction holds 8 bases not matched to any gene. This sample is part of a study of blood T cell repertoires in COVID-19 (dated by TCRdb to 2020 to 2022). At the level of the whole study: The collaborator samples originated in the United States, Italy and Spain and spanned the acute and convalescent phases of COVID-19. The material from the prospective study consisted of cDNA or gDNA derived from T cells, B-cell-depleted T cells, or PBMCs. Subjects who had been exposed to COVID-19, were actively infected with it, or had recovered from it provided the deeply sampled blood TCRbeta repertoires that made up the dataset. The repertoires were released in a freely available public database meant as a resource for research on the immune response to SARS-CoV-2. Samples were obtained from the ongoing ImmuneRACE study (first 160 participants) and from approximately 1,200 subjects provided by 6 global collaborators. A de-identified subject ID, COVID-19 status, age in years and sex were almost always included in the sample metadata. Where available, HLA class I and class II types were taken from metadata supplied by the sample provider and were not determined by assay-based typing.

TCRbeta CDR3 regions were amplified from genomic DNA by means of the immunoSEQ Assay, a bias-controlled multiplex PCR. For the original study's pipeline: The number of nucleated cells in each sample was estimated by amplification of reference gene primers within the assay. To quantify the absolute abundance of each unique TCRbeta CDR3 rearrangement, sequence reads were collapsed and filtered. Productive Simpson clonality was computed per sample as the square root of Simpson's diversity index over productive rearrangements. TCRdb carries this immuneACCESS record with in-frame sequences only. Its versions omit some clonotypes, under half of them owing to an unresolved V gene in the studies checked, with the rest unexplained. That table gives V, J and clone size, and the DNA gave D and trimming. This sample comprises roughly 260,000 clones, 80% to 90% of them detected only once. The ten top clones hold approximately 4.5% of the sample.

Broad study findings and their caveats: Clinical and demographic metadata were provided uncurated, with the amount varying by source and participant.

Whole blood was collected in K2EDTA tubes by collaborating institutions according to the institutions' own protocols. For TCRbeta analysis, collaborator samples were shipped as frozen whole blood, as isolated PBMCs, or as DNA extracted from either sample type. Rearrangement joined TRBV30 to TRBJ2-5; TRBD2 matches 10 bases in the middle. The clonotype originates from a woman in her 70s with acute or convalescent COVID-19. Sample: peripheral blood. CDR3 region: CAWSSIAGGAQETQYF. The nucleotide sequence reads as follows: TGTGCCTGGAGTTCAATAGCGGGGGGTGCACAAGAGACCCAGTACTTC.